A single sample is the source of the 14 T cell receptor beta chains below, sequenced in a study of control samples from healthy donors and cancer patients. Sequencing was performed with immunoSEQ multiplex PCR; in TCRdb, only in-frame clones are kept and a portion is missing. The sample carries some 150,000 clones, about 94% recorded once. Sequencing input: PBMCs. These receptors were collected from a man in his fifties or sixties with colorectal cancer.

This chain links TRBV2 with TRBJ1-3; D might be TRBD1 (6 bases). The CDR3 totals 15 residues. The V and J ends lost 3 bases and 3 bases respectively, with 12 bases between them. Germline CDR1 SNHLY, CDR2 FYNNEI. The CDR3 nucleotides read TGTGCCAGCAGTGATAAACAGGGCAGTGGAAACACCATATATTTT. Protein sequence: CASSDKQGSGNTIYF.

The chain combines TRBV6-5 with TRBJ1-1, with 9 positions matching TRBD1. Trimming cost V 8 bases and J 1 base; bases outside gene matches: 8. There are 15 residues in the CDR3. Looked up from germline, CDR1 is MNHEY and CDR2 is SVGAGI. The CDR3 sequence is CASSTGGAGNTEAFF. DNA of the CDR3: TGTGCCAGCTCAACAGGGGGCGCGGGGAACACTGAAGCTTTCTTT.

This chain uses TRBV27 with TRBJ2-5; D tentatively reads TRBD1 or TRBD2 (6 bases each). Trimming cost V 0 bases and J 5 bases, with 16 bases left between them. Germline V CDR1 and CDR2: MNHEY, SMNVEV (reference sequence). The CDR3 loop spans 16 amino acids. The CDR3 nucleotides read TGTGCCAGCAGTTTATCGTACCGGGGGCCCGGGGAGACCCAGTACTTC. Amino acids: CASSLSYRGPGETQYF.

This clone was detected once. This chain joins TRBV25-1 and TRBJ1-5, with D possibly TRBD1 on 5 matching bases. This CDR3 comprises 14 residues. Trimming left V 1 base short and J 8 bases short, with 12 bases between. Per germline, CDR1 MGHDK and CDR2 SYGVNS. CDR3 nucleotides: TGTGCCAGCAGTGAATGGGGGGAAAGGGAGCCCCAGCATTTT. Translating gives CASSEWGEREPQHF.

This sequence joins TRBV27 and TRBJ2-7, with 7 nucleotides matching TRBD2. Unmatched junction bases numbered 4, after V lost 6 bases and J lost 2 bases. This CDR3 has 13 amino acids. Germline V gene data show CDR1 as MNHEY and CDR2 as SMNVEV (reference sequence). The CDR3 spells CASSGGIPYEQYF. Written as DNA, the CDR3 is TGTGCCAGCAGCGGGGGGATTCCCTACGAGCAGTACTTC.

There are a few counts of this clone. V and J are TRBV30 and TRBJ1-5; D uncertain. In germline, CDR1 is GTSNPN, CDR2 SVGIG (reference sequence). Trimming removed 0 bases from V and 0 bases from J, with 12 bases in between. The CDR3 consists of 16 residues. The CDR3 loop reads CAWSVPGDYSNQPQHF. CDR3 sequence (DNA): TGTGCCTGGAGTGTACCGGGAGACTATAGCAATCAGCCCCAGCATTTT.

This chain links TRBV4-3 with TRBJ1-2; weak D call: TRBD1 (6 bases). The CDR3 is made up of 15 amino acids. V lost 0 bases to trimming and J lost 5 bases, with 13 bases between them. Germline-derived CDR1 and CDR2 are LGHNA and YSLEER. The CDR3 coding sequence is TGCGCCAGCAGCCAAGATGAAACAGGGCGGTATGGCTACACCTTC. It codes for CASSQDETGRYGYTF.

The chain links TRBV27 to TRBJ2-7; D remains unclear. The germline CDR1 and CDR2 sequences are MNHEY and SMNVEV (reference sequence). The CDR3 is 14 residues long. Trimming removed 0 bases from V and 2 bases from J, with 8 bases in between. CDR3 protein: CASSLSWETYEQYF. CDR3 coding DNA: TGTGCCAGCAGTTTATCGTGGGAAACCTACGAGCAGTACTTC.

The V and J genes are TRBV6-6 and TRBJ1-1; D ambiguous. Germline loops: CDR1 MNHNY, CDR2 SVGAGI (reference sequence). V was pared by 0 bases and J by 1 base, with 12 bases between. The CDR3 contains 16 residues. Here the CDR3 reads CASSYSWTGKNTEAFF. CDR3 nucleotides: TGTGCCAGCAGTTACTCTTGGACTGGGAAGAACACTGAAGCTTTCTTT.

V gene TRBV19 combines with J gene TRBJ1-1; 9 bases map to TRBD1. Germline V gene lookup returns CDR1 LNHDA and CDR2 SQIVND (reference sequence). J lost 4 bases, V lost 6 bases, and 3 bases had no gene match. The CDR3 is 13 amino acids. The CDR3 reads CASRQTGGTEAFF. CDR3 bases: TGTGCCAGTAGACAGACAGGGGGCACTGAAGCTTTCTTT.

The chain employs TRBV5-1 and TRBJ1-2; 7 nucleotides align to TRBD1. After removal of 1 base from V and 2 bases from J, the junction contained 5 bases not matched to a gene. Germline CDR1 is SGHRS and CDR2 is YFSETQ. The CDR3 runs 15 residues. The CDR3 loop reads CASSLRTGFNYGYTF. In nucleotides, the CDR3 is TGCGCCAGCAGCTTGCGGACAGGATTCAACTATGGCTACACCTTC.

The CDR3 DNA follows: TGTGCCAGCAGAGGTGGTGGAAGGGCCACTGAAGCTTTCTTT. Protein product: CASRGGGRATEAFF. The rearrangement links TRBV7-9 to TRBJ1-1; the D is unclear. The V end lost 6 bases, the J end lost 4 bases, and 15 bases lay between the germline ends. Germline CDR1 SEHNR, CDR2 FQNEAQ (reference sequence). The CDR3 sequence is 14 residues long.

The genes are TRBV3-1 (or the pseudogene TRBV3-2) and TRBJ2-7, with 11 positions matching TRBD2. After removal of 4 bases from V and 3 bases from J, the junction contained 2 bases not matched to a gene. CDR3 length: 14 residues. Germline loops: CDR1 LGHDT, CDR2 YNNKEL (reference sequence). In DNA form, the CDR3 reads TGTGCCAGCAGCCCTAGCGGGGGGAACTACGAGCAGTACTTC. It specifies CASSPSGGNYEQYF.

The chain joins TRBV24-1 to TRBJ2-2; 9 bases are shared with TRBD1. The CDR3 loop spans 16 amino acids. From germline, CDR1 is KGHDR and CDR2 SFDVKD. V lost 5 bases to trimming and J lost 5 bases; unmatched junction nucleotides: 8. The CDR3 spells CATSATGQGLTGELFF. Here the CDR3 DNA reads TGTGCCACCAGTGCCACGGGACAGGGTCTTACCGGGGAGCTGTTTTTT.